The present TCR beta chain was sequenced within a study of T cell repertoires in ileal Crohn's disease. The study's findings and limits: Clonal expansions were more frequent in active smokers than non-smokers at surgery.

Measured with immunoSEQ multiplex PCR; TCRdb has only the in-frame clones, and not every one. The profile shows about 17,000 clones, less than 90% of them singletons. Concerning this clone: Its antigen is undetermined.

The receptor comes from an adult with Crohn's disease. Sequenced material: ileal tissue.

The CDR3 is CASSQGRGTTNTEAFF. The CDR3 nucleotides are TGCGCCAGCAGCCAAGGCAGAGGCACTACGAACACTGAAGCTTTCTTT. The gene calls are TRBV4-3 and TRBJ1-1; the D is unclear. Trimming cost V 1 base and J 1 base, with 13 bases left between them. Looked up from germline, CDR1 is LGHNA and CDR2 is YSLEER. This CDR3 spans 16 amino acids.